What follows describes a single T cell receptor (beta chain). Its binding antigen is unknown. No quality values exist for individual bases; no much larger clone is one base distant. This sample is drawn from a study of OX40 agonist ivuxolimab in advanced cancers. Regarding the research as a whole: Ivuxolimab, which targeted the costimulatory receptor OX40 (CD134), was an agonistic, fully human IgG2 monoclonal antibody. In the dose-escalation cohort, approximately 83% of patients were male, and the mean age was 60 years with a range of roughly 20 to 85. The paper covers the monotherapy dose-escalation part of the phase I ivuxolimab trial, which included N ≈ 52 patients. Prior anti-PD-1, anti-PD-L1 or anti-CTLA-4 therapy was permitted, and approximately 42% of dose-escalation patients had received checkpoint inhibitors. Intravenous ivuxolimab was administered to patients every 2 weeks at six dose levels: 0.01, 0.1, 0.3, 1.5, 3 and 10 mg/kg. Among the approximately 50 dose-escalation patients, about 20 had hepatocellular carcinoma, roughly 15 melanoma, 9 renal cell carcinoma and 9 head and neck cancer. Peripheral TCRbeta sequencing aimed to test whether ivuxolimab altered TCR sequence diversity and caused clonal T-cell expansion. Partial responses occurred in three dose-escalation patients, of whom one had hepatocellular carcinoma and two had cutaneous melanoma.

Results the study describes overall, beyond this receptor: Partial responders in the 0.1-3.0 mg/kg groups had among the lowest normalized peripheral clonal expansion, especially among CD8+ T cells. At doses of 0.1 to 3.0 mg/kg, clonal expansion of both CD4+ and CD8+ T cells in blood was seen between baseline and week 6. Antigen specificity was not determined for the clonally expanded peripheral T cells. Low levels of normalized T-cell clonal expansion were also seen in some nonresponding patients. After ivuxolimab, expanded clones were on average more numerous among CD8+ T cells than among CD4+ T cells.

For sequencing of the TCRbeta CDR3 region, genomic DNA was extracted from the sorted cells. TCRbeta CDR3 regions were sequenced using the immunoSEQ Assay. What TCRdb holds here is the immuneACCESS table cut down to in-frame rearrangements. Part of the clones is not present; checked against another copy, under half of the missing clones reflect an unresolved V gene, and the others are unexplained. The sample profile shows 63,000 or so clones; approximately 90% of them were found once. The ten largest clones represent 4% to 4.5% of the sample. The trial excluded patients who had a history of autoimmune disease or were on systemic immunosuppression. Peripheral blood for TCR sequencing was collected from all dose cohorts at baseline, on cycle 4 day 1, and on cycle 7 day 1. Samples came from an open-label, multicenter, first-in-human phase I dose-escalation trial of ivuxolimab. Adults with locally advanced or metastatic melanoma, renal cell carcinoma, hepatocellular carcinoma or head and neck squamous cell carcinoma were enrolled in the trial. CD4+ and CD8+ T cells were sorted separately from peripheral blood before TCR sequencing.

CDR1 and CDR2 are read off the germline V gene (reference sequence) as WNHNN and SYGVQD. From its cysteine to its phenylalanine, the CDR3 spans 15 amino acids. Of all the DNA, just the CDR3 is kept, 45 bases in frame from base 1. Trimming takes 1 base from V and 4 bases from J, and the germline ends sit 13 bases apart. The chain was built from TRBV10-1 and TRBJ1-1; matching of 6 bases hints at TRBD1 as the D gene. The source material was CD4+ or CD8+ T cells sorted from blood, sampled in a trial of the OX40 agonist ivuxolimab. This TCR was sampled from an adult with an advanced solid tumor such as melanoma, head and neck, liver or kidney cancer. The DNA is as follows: TGCGCCAGCAGTGAGTTCTTAGGGGGTGGCACTGAAGCTTTCTTT. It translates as CASSEFLGGGTEAFF.